This is a list of T cell receptor beta chains from one sample in a study of T cell responses to AZD1222 COVID-19 vaccine. Produced via immunoSEQ multiplex PCR; TCRdb's table is partial and in-frame only. This sample has roughly 170,000 clones, with roughly 88% found just once. Specimen: peripheral blood, collected on day 0 of AZD1222 vaccination. Every receptor here comes from an adult in good health. CDR3s include the opening cysteine and the closing phenylalanine or tryptophan. A D gene is named only where the DNA matches it firmly. Only part of the rows carry a size: once, few, many, or a class if the clone is expanded.

>-|TRBV29-1|TRBJ1-3|-
CSVEYSGNTIYF
TGCAGCGTTGAATATTCTGGAAACACCATATATTTT
>-|TRBV3-1/TRBV3-2|TRBJ1-1|-
CASSQGGAFQGRVAFF
TGTGCCAGCAGCCAAGGCGGGGCGTTCCAGGGGAGAGTAGCTTTCTTT
>-|TRBV5-1|TRBJ2-3|-
CASSSGVLSTDTQYF
TGCGCCAGCAGCTCGGGGGTCCTCAGCACAGATACGCAGTATTTT
>-|TRBV10-3|TRBJ1-5|-
CAISENPRGGDQPQHF
TGTGCCATCAGTGAGAATCCCAGGGGAGGCGATCAGCCCCAGCATTTT
>-|TRBV18|TRBJ1-1|-
CASSPPTVNTEAFF
TGTGCCAGCTCTCCCCCCACGGTGAACACTGAAGCTTTCTTT
>TRBD1|TRBV14|TRBJ1-5|once
CASSLTGDSNQPQHF
TGTGCCAGCAGCCTGACAGGGGATAGCAATCAGCCCCAGCATTTT
>-|TRBV7-3|TRBJ1-1|-
CASRAGRANTEAFF
TGTGCCAGCAGAGCGGGCAGGGCGAACACTGAAGCTTTCTTT
>TRBD1|TRBV27|TRBJ2-7|-
CASSLDRARGGQYF
TGTGCCAGCAGTTTAGACAGGGCACGAGGGGGGCAGTACTTC
>-|TRBV10-3|TRBJ1-6|-
CALKSSYNSPLHF
TGTGCCTTAAAGAGCTCCTATAATTCACCCCTCCACTTT
>-|TRBV12-3/TRBV12-4|TRBJ1-1|-
CASTLQVEAFF
TGTGCCAGCACTCTTCAGGTTGAAGCTTTCTTT
>-|TRBV6-5|TRBJ2-7|-
CASSYSNPGHYEQYF
TGTGCCAGCAGTTACTCGAATCCGGGACACTACGAGCAGTACTTC
>-|TRBV7-2|TRBJ1-4|-
CASSPLGPRGTNEKLFF
TGTGCCAGCAGCCCCTTGGGTCCTAGGGGCACTAATGAAAAACTGTTTTTT
>-|TRBV19|TRBJ2-6|-
CASSPRGGANVLTF
TGTGCCAGTAGCCCTCGGGGTGGGGCCAACGTCCTGACTTTC
>-|TRBV11-3|TRBJ1-6|-
CASSLDPSSPLHF
TGTGCCAGCAGCTTAGACCCGAGCTCACCCCTCCACTTT
>-|TRBV28|TRBJ1-5|-
CASSLRGVGNQPQHF
TGTGCCAGCAGTTTGCGGGGCGTCGGCAATCAGCCCCAGCATTTT
>TRBD2|TRBV7-3|TRBJ2-1|-
CASSLDGGYNEQFF
TGTGCCAGCAGCTTAGACGGGGGGTACAATGAGCAGTTCTTC
>TRBD1|TRBV28|TRBJ2-1|-
CASSRSTGPSYNEQFF
TGTGCCAGCAGCCGGTCGACAGGGCCCTCCTACAATGAGCAGTTCTTC
>TRBD2|TRBV7-9|TRBJ2-3|few
CASSPPGLARDTQYF
TGTGCCAGCAGCCCGCCGGGACTAGCTAGAGATACGCAGTATTTT
>-|TRBV19|TRBJ2-5|-
CASSRHPGRTETQYF
TGTGCCAGTAGTCGACACCCCGGGCGGACGGAGACCCAGTACTTC
>-|TRBV12-3/TRBV12-4|TRBJ2-1|-
CASSPGQGGKFF
TGTGCCAGCAGCCCGGGTCAGGGGGGTAAGTTCTTC
>-|TRBV27|TRBJ1-6|-
CASSLSTAYNSPLHF
TGTGCCAGCAGTTTATCAACAGCCTATAATTCACCCCTCCACTTT
>-|TRBV9|TRBJ1-1|-
CASSVVDQNTEAFF
TGTGCCAGCAGCGTAGTGGACCAGAACACTGAAGCTTTCTTT
>-|TRBV14|TRBJ2-7|-
CASSQEVEQYF
TGTGCCAGCAGCCAAGAGGTCGAGCAGTACTTC
>-|TRBV19|TRBJ2-3|-
CASSIGTDTQYF
TGTGCCAGTAGTATCGGAACAGATACGCAGTATTTT
>TRBD1|TRBV6-5|TRBJ1-2|-
CASRAPLTGTGGYTF
TGTGCCAGCCGGGCCCCATTGACAGGGACCGGCGGCTACACCTTC
>TRBD2|TRBV20-1|TRBJ2-3|once
CSASIWASGNPDTQYF
TGCAGTGCTAGTATCTGGGCTAGCGGGAACCCAGATACGCAGTATTTT
>TRBD1|TRBV24-1|TRBJ2-3|-
CATSLGQGSDTQYF
TGTGCCACCAGTCTTGGACAGGGGTCAGATACGCAGTATTTT
>-|TRBV10-1|TRBJ1-2|-
CASDLGGYTF
TGCGCCAGCGACCTTGGGGGCTACACCTTC
>-|TRBV6-5|TRBJ2-3|-
CASSRETDTQYF
TGTGCCAGCAGTAGGGAGACAGATACGCAGTATTTT
>-|TRBV12-3/TRBV12-4|TRBJ1-1|-
CASSLGAYTEAFF
TGTGCCAGCAGTTTAGGAGCGTACACTGAAGCTTTCTTT